Presented here are 11 T cell receptor beta chains from one specimen sequenced in a study of graft-versus-host responses after intestinal transplantation. Sequenced by immunoSEQ multiplex PCR; TCRdb stores in-frame clones only, minus some. The sample gives 15,000 to 20,000 clones, under 45% of which show up once; over 3% is in the top ten. Labeling with CFSE marked 200,000 responder cells, which were plated with 200,000 irradiated, violet-dye-labeled stimulator cells. The specimen comprised alloreactive CD8+ T cells from a mixed lymphocyte reaction culture, sampled before intestinal transplant. This sample's subset: CFSE-low proliferating T cells sorted from approximately six-day pre-transplant mixed lymphocyte reaction (GvH or HvG direction). These receptors originate from a human patient who received an intestinal transplant.

The chain combines TRBV25-1 with TRBJ1-6; D gene ambiguous. The CDR3 has 15 amino acids. Trimming took 3 bases from V and 8 from J, leaving 14 bases between them. Germline-derived CDR1 and CDR2 are MGHDK and SYGVNS. This CDR3 reads CASSDPGQVHSPLHF. In DNA form, the CDR3 reads TGTGCCAGCAGTGACCCCGGGCAGGTCCATTCACCCCTCCACTTT.

This clone is labeled as medium-sized. This chain links TRBV10-3 with TRBJ2-1, with unresolved D. V was pared by 6 bases and J by 6 bases, with 12 bases between. Germline values: CDR1 ENHRY, CDR2 SYGVKD. The CDR3 consists of 13 residues. CDR3 sequence: CAIRDDGTNEQFF. As DNA, the CDR3 is TGTGCCATCAGAGATGACGGCACCAATGAGCAGTTCTTC.

V and J are TRBV5-1 and TRBJ2-7, with no clear D. The germline gives CDR1 SGHRS, CDR2 YFSETQ. The V and J ends lost 4 bases and 3 bases respectively, with 17 bases between them. The CDR3 is 15 residues long. CDR3 DNA: TGCGCCAGCAGCATTGGCGAGTCTTCTTACTACGAGCAGTACTTC. Translated: CASSIGESSYYEQYF.

DNA for the CDR3: TGTGCCAGCAGCGTAACTCTAGCGGGCAACAATGAGCAGTTCTTC. Its protein is CASSVTLAGNNEQFF. The V and J genes are TRBV9 and TRBJ2-1; 8 bases are shared with TRBD2. This CDR3 contains 15 residues. J was trimmed by 5 bases and V by 1 base; bases with no gene match: 5. Germline V gene data show CDR1 as SGDLS and CDR2 as YYNGEE. The whole variable domain, remainder taken from reference TRBV9 and TRBJ2-1, is DSGVTQTPKHLITATGQRVTLRCSPRSGDLSVYWYQQSLDQGLQFLIQYYNGEERAKGNILERFSAQQFPDLHSELNLSSLELGDSALYFCASSVTLAGNNEQFFGPGTRLTVL.

This rearrangement joins TRBV29-1 to TRBJ2-3; D possibly corresponds to TRBD2 (6 bases). Germline-derived CDR1 and CDR2 are SQVTM and ANQGSEA. Between the trimmed V and J ends, which lost 3 bases and 4 bases, there was a span of 14 bases. This CDR3 has 14 residues. CDR3 amino acids: CSVDLREWADTQYF. The CDR3 nucleotides are TGCAGCGTTGATCTCCGGGAGTGGGCAGATACGCAGTATTTT.

This chain's CDR3 is CASSPGQDTEAFF. DNA for the CDR3: TGTGCCAGCAGTCCAGGACAGGACACTGAAGCTTTCTTT. V usage is TRBV6-5 and J usage is TRBJ1-1; 7 nucleotides agree with TRBD1. V lost 5 bases to trimming and J lost 3 bases; unmatched junction nucleotides: 3. The CDR3 sequence is 13 residues long. The germline gives CDR1 MNHEY, CDR2 SVGAGI.

The table lists this clone with a few counts. This chain connects TRBV5-5 to TRBJ2-1, with a possible D match to TRBD2 (6 bases). Germline V CDR1 and CDR2: SGHKS, YYEKEE (reference sequence). Deletions cut 0 bases from V and 6 bases from J, with 13 bases between. The length of the CDR3 is 15 residues. The CDR3 sequence: CASSLGVGGLNEQFF. CDR3 DNA sequence: TGTGCCAGCAGCTTGGGGGTGGGAGGTCTCAATGAGCAGTTCTTC.

This clone was observed a single time. The V call is TRBV5-1, the J call TRBJ2-1; D possibly uses TRBD1 or TRBD2 (5 bases each). The CDR3 runs to 14 residues. Trimming cost V 0 bases and J 5 bases, with 9 bases left between them. Germline V CDR1 and CDR2: SGHRS, YFSETQ. CDR3 loop: CASSLGQGDNEQFF. In DNA form, the CDR3 reads TGCGCCAGCAGCTTGGGCCAGGGAGACAATGAGCAGTTCTTC.

This clone was observed a handful of times. This chain uses TRBV7-2 with TRBJ2-1; 12 nucleotides agree with TRBD2. Germline CDR1 is SGHTA and CDR2 is FQGNSA. V dropped 5 bases and J dropped 4; count of bases not matched to a gene: 3. This CDR3 has 15 residues. CDR3 in DNA: TGTGCCAGCAGCCCCGGACTAGCGGGGTACAATGAGCAGTTCTTC. Translating gives CASSPGLAGYNEQFF.

This clone rates as medium-sized (0.01 to 0.1%). The V gene is TRBV19, the J gene TRBJ2-7, with 8 bases lining up with TRBD1. This CDR3 is 15 amino acids long. The V and J ends lost 1 base and 3 bases, in that order; junction bases with no gene match: 5. CDR1 is LNHDA, CDR2 SQIVND, per germline (reference sequence). The CDR3 sequence: CASSIAGGVIYEQYF. The CDR3 DNA reads as TGTGCCAGTAGTATAGCAGGGGGCGTGATCTACGAGCAGTACTTC.

The CDR3 nucleotides read TGCGCCAGCAGCCGAGTGACTTGGGGCGGGAGCTCCTACGAGCAGTACTTC. Amino acid sequence: CASSRVTWGGSSYEQYF. V is TRBV4-1 and J is TRBJ2-7, with 7 bases matching TRBD2. The J segment lost 0 bases and the V segment lost 4 bases, leaving 12 bases of the junction unmatched. The length of the CDR3 is 17 residues. CDR1 is MGHRA, CDR2 YSYEKL, per germline.